Below, 22 T cell receptor beta chains from the same sample are listed, as sequenced in a study of human T cells and chemical hapten exposure. The time point here: patch test 1, 2 weeks after DPC sensitization. Documented treatment: therapeutic diphenylcyclopropenone sensitization with weekly scalp DPC. TCRdb reprocessed the RACE reads via MiXCR and lists one record per CDR3 protein. Among approximately 100,000 distinct CDR3 sequences listed, roughly 11% were seen once. This sample comprised whole blood, obtained in connection with sensitization to the hapten diphenylcyclopropenone (DPC). The receptors were gathered from a woman aged 40-49 years with alopecia areata. Some clones in this sample may be carry-over from other donors' samples.

This clonotype was recorded at least ten times. V gene TRBV11-1 combines with J gene TRBJ2-4, with a weak D call TRBD2 (5 bases). V lost 5 bases and J lost 0, with 11 bases in between. The germline V gene has CDR1 SGHAT and CDR2 FQDESV (reference sequence). CDR3 length: 15 amino acids. CDR3 residues: CASSEAELAKNIQYF. The DNA for the CDR3 is TGTGCCAGCAGCGAAGCGGAACTAGCCAAAAACATTCAGTACTTC.

At least ten counts were recorded for this clonotype. The chain uses TRBV30 and TRBJ1-2, with 7 positions matching TRBD1. The CDR3 runs 12 residues. V lost 5 bases, J lost 2 bases, and 2 bases stayed unmatched. Germline V gene data show CDR1 as GTSNPN and CDR2 as SVGIG (reference sequence). The DNA of the CDR3 is TGTGCCTGGCAACAGGGGAACTATGGCTACACCTTC. Translation gives CAWQQGNYGYTF.

The chain is built from TRBV20-1 and TRBJ2-4, with D perhaps matching TRBD2 (6 bases). With 6 bases removed from V and 8 bases from J, the gap between germline ends came to 23 bases. CDR1 and CDR2 from the germline V gene are DFQATT and SNEGSKA (reference sequence). The length of the CDR3 is 15 residues. The CDR3 here is CSATDSQGRGYIQYF. In DNA, the CDR3 is TGCAGTGCCACCGATAGTCAGGGACGGGGGTACATTCAGTACTTC.

This clonotype was counted a few times. This chain connects TRBV7-9 to TRBJ2-7, with D possibly matching TRBD1 (5 bases). Germline CDR1 reads SEHNR; CDR2 reads FQNEAQ (reference sequence). This CDR3 is built from 12 residues. The V end was cut by 5 bases, the J end by 4 bases, with 9 bases between. The CDR3 nucleotides are TGTGCCAGCAGCGGAGACAGTTACGAGCAGTACTTC. The encoded protein is CASSGDSYEQYF.

This clonotype came up a few times. V is TRBV6-2 or TRBV6-3 and J is TRBJ2-7, with D possibly being TRBD1 or TRBD2 (6 bases each). The V end lost 0 bases, the J end lost 5 bases, and 14 bases lay between the germline ends. Germline V gene lookup returns CDR1 MNHEY and CDR2 SVGEGT. The CDR3 contains 15 residues. The CDR3 is CASSYSSRGQDEQYF. For the CDR3, the DNA is TGTGCCAGCAGTTACTCGAGTCGGGGGCAGGACGAGCAGTACTTC.

This clonotype showed up just once. This clone may be a read error of a much larger clone one base away. The V call is TRBV4-2, the J call TRBJ2-3; D is tentatively TRBD1 or TRBD2 (5 bases each). In germline, CDR1 is LGHNA, CDR2 YNFKEQ. CDR3 length equals 17 residues. For the CDR3, the DNA is TGTGTCAGCACCGAGGGGTCCCTAGCCGGGCGAGCAGATACGCAGTATTTT. This gives the protein CVSTEGSLAGRADTQYF.

This chain links TRBV29-1 with TRBJ2-5, with D perhaps matching TRBD2 (7 bases). Trimming took off 5 bases at V and 4 bases at J, with 20 bases between the two ends. CDR3 length: 15 residues. Germline V gene data show CDR1 as SQVTM and CDR2 as ANQGSEA. This CDR3 is CSVRLPRGARETQYF. The CDR3 nucleotides are TGCAGCGTTAGGCTCCCCCGGGGGGCGAGAGAGACCCAGTACTTC.

The J gene is TRBJ2-1, the V gene TRBV19; TRBD2 might be the D (6 bases). This CDR3 comprises 13 residues. The germline CDR1 and CDR2 sequences are LNHDA and SQIVND (reference sequence). V was trimmed by 7 bases and J by 7 bases, leaving 14 bases between them. CDR3 DNA: TGTGCCAGTACCGTGGGAGGCCGGAATGAGCAGTTCTTC. Translated: CASTVGGRNEQFF.

This clonotype showed up many times. The chain carries TRBV6-2 or TRBV6-3 and TRBJ1-5; no clear D gene. Trimming stripped 6 bases from V and 3 bases from J, with 9 bases between. There are 13 residues in the CDR3. Germline values: CDR1 MNHEY, CDR2 SVGEGT. The CDR3 sequence: CASRVRYNQPQHF. In nucleotides, the CDR3 is TGTGCCAGCAGAGTCAGGTACAATCAGCCCCAGCATTTT.

This clonotype was seen ten or more times. The chain combines TRBV20-1 with TRBJ1-5; 7 bases are shared with TRBD1. The CDR3 sequence is 14 residues long. From germline, CDR1 is DFQATT and CDR2 SNEGSKA (reference sequence). Written as DNA, the CDR3 is TGCAGCGACAGGGAGCTAAATAGCAATCAGCCCCAGCATTTT. Protein sequence: CSDRELNSNQPQHF.

This clonotype came up many times. J is TRBJ1-1 and V is TRBV7-9, with D tentatively TRBD1 (6 bases). V gave up 1 base and J gave up 11 bases, with 14 bases separating them. Germline-derived CDR1 and CDR2 are SEHNR and FQNEAQ (reference sequence). There are 13 residues in the CDR3. CDR3 bases: TGTGCCAGCAGCTTAGTCGCGGGGGCTAATGCTTTCTTT. Amino acids: CASSLVAGANAFF.

The genes are TRBV28 and TRBJ1-2; tentatively, D is TRBD1 (6 bases). Germline CDR1 reads MDHEN; CDR2 reads SYDVKM. The CDR3 consists of 15 residues. Trimming stripped 4 bases from V and 2 bases from J, with 14 bases between. This CDR3 reads CASSSPADSNYGYTF. CDR3 in DNA: TGTGCCAGCAGTTCGCCCGCGGACAGCAACTATGGCTACACCTTC.

The chain carries TRBV12-3 or TRBV12-4 and TRBJ2-5, with TRBD2 identical over 8 bases. The CDR3 covers 13 residues. Germline trimming cut 9 bases from V and 5 bases from J; bases unmatched to any gene: 8. In DNA, the CDR3 is TGTGCCAGTAGAAGCGGGAGTGGGGAGACCCAGTACTTC. It yields the protein CASRSGSGETQYF.

This clonotype showed up many times. The genes are TRBV12-3 or TRBV12-4 and TRBJ2-2; tentative D call: TRBD1 (6 bases). The CDR3 spans 14 residues. V was cut by 7 bases and J by 7 bases, with 16 bases left in between. The CDR3 is CASIHTGSDGELFF. CDR3 nucleotide sequence: TGTGCCAGCATCCACACAGGGTCGGACGGGGAGCTGTTTTTT.

This clonotype turned up a few times. V and J are TRBV7-3 and TRBJ1-1; tentatively, D is TRBD1 (6 bases). The CDR3 spans 15 residues. Trimming pared 5 bases from V and 0 bases from J, leaving 13 bases between. CDR1 and CDR2 from the germline V gene are SGHTA and FQGTGA. The CDR3 reads CASSPDSAMNTEAFF. CDR3 sequence (DNA): TGTGCCAGCAGCCCGGACAGTGCTATGAACACTGAAGCTTTCTTT. The full variable domain, its missing parts supplied by reference TRBV7-3 and TRBJ1-1, is GAGVSQTPSNKVTEKGKYVELRCDPISGHTALYWYRQSLGQGPEFLIYFQGTGAADDSGLPNDRFFAVRPEGSVSTLKIQRTERGDSAVYLCASSPDSAMNTEAFFGQGTRLTVV.

The sample holds a few counts of this clonotype. The CDR3: CASSFPLVNSPLHF. The CDR3 nucleotides are TGTGCCAGCAGCTTTCCTCTCGTGAATTCACCCCTCCACTTT. V and J are TRBV7-2 and TRBJ1-6; no clear D. This CDR3 region has 14 residues. Germline V lookup: CDR1 SGHTA, CDR2 FQGNSA. Trimming took 3 bases from V and 7 from J, leaving 10 bases between them.

This clonotype was observed many times. The CDR3 DNA reads TGCAGCGTCAGAGGGGACAGGGGGCGCGCTGTCACTGAAGCTTTCTTT. It codes for CSVRGDRGRAVTEAFF. V is TRBV29-1 and J is TRBJ1-1; 12 bases are shared with TRBD1. Germline V gives CDR1 SQVTM, CDR2 ANQGSEA. The CDR3 loop spans 16 amino acids. J gave up 4 bases and V 6 bases, and 12 bases lay outside the gene matches.

This chain links TRBV20-1 with TRBJ2-2; TRBD2 agrees at 9 bases. The length of the CDR3 is 16 residues. The trim removed 7 bases at V and 1 base at J, leaving 10 bases unmatched. The germline V gene has CDR1 DFQATT and CDR2 SNEGSKA (reference sequence). In DNA, the CDR3 is TGCAGTGGCCACGCGGCGGGAGGGGGGAACACCGGGGAGCTGTTTTTT. It encodes CSGHAAGGGNTGELFF.

This clonotype has ten or more counts. J is TRBJ1-5 and V is TRBV6-2 or TRBV6-3; 7 bases match TRBD1. Looked up from germline, CDR1 is MNHEY and CDR2 is SVGEGT. With 5 bases clipped from V and 5 bases from J, the junction kept 6 bases outside the gene matches. CDR3 length: 14 amino acids. The CDR3 DNA sequence: TGTGCCAGCAGTGATGGGACAGAACATCAGCCCCAGCATTTT. Translating gives CASSDGTEHQPQHF.

This clonotype was counted many times. This sequence joins TRBV6-5 and TRBJ2-7; TRBD1 or TRBD2 may be the D gene (5 bases each). CDR1 and CDR2 (germline): MNHEY, SVGAGI. This CDR3 comprises 15 residues. The ends were cut back, 0 bases at V and 2 bases at J, with 11 bases in the middle. In DNA form, the CDR3 reads TGTGCCAGCAGTTACTCGAGGCAGGGAGCCTACGAGCAGTACTTC. This translates into CASSYSRQGAYEQYF.

Ten or more counts support this clonotype. The rearrangement joins TRBV6-2 or TRBV6-3 to TRBJ1-1; 10 bases line up with TRBD1. The CDR3 covers 16 residues. After removal of 6 bases from V and 1 base from J, the junction contained 8 bases not matched to a gene. Germline V gives CDR1 MNHEY, CDR2 SVGEGT. The CDR3 region has the DNA TGTGCCAGCAGAACCGGGACAGGGGAACCGAACACTGAAGCTTTCTTT. Its translation is CASRTGTGEPNTEAFF.

The CDR3, as DNA: TGTGCCAGCAGCCAACACGTGGGACAGGGGTCGTACGAGCAGTACTTC. Protein sequence: CASSQHVGQGSYEQYF. The rearrangement uses TRBV12-3 or TRBV12-4 and TRBJ2-7, with TRBD1 identical over 10 bases. V gave up 6 bases and J gave up 4 bases; unmatched junction bases: 12. This CDR3 is built from 16 residues.